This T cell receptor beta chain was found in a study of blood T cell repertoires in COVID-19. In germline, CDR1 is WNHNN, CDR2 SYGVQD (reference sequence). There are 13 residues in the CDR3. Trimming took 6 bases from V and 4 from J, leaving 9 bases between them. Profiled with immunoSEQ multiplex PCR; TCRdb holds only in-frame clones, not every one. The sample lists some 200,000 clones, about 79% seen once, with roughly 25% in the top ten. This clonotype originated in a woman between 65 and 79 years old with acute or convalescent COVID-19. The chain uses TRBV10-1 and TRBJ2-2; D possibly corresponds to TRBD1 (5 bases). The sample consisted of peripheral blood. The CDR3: CASSGQVTGELFF. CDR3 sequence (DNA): TGCGCCAGCAGCGGACAAGTCACCGGGGAGCTGTTTTTT.